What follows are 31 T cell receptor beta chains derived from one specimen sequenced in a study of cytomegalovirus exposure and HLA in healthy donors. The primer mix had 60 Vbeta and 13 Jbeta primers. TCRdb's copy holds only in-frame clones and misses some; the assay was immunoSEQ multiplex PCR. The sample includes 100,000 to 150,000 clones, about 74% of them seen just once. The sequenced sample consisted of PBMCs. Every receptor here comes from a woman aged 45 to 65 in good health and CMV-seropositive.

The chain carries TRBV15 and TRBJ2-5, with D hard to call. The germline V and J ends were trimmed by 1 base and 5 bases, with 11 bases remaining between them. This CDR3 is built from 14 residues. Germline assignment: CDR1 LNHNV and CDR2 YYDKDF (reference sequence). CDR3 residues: CATSRASGQETQYF. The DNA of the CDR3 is TGTGCCACCAGCAGAGCGTCAGGCCAGGAGACCCAGTACTTC. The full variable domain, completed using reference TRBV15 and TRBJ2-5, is DAMVIQNPRYQVTQFGKPVTLSCSQTLNHNVMYWYQQKSSQAPKLLFHYYDKDFNNEADTPDNFQSRRPNTSFCFLDIRSPGLGDTAMYLCATSRASGQETQYFGPGTRLLVL.

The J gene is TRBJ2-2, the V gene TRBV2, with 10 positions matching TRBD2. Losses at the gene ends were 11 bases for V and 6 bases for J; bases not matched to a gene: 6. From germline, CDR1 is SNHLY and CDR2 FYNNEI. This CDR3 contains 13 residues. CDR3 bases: TGTGCCTGCAAGCGGGGGGGCGCCGGGGAGCTGTTTTTT. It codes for CACKRGGAGELFF.

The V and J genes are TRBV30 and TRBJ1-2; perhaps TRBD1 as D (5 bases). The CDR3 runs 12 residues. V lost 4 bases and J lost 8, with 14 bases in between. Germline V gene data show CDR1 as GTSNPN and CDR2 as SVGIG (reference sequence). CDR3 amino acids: CAWTRGNEGYTF. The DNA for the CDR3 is TGTGCCTGGACCCGGGGGAACGAAGGCTACACCTTC. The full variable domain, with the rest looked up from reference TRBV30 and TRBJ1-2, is SQTIHQWPATLVQPVGSPLSLECTVEGTSNPNLYWYRQAAGRGLQLLFYSVGIGQISSEVPQNLSASRPQDRQFILSSKKLLLSDSGFYLCAWTRGNEGYTFGSGTRLTVV.

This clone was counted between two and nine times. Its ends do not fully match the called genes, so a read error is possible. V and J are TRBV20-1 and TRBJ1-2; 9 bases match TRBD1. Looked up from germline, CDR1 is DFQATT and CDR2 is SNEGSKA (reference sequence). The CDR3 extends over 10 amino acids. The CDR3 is CSANLQGANF. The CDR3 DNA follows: TGCAGTGCTAACCTACAGGGGGCCAACTTC.

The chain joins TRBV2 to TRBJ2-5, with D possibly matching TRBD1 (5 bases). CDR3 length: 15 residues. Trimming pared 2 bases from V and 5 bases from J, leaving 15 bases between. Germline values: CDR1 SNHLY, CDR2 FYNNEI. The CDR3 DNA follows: TGTGCCAGCAGTGAAAACTGGGGCAGGGTGGAGACCCAGTACTTC. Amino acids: CASSENWGRVETQYF.

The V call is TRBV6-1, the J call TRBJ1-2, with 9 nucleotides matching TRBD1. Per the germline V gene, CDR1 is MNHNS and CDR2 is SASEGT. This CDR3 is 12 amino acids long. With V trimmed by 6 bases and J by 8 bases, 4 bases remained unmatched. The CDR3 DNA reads TGTGCCAGCAGCGGGACAGGGTCGGGCTACACCTTC. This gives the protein CASSGTGSGYTF.

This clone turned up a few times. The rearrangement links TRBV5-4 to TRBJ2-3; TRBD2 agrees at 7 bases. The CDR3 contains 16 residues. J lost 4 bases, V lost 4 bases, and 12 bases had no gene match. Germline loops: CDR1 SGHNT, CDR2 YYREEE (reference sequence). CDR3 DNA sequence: TGTGCCAGCAGCCAAGGACTAGGGCGGGATTCAGATACGCAGTATTTT. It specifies CASSQGLGRDSDTQYF.

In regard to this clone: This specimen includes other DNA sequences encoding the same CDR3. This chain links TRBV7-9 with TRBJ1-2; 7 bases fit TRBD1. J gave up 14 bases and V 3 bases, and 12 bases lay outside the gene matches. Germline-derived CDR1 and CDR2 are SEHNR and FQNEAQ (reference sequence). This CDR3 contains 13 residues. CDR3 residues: CASSFETGIPSTF. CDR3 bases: TGTGCCAGCAGCTTCGAGACAGGGATCCCCTCGACCTTC.

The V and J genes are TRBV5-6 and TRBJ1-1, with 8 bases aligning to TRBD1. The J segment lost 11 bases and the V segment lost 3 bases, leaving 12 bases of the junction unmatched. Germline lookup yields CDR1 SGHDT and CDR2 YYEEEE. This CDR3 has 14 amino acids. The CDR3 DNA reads TGTGCCAGCAGCTGGGGGGTGGGACAGGAAGGGGCTTTCTTT. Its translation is CASSWGVGQEGAFF.

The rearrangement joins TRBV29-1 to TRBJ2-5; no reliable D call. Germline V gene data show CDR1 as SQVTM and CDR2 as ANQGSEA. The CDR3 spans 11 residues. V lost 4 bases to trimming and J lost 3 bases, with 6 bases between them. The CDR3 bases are TGCAGCGTTGCCCTTAAAGAGACCCAGTACTTC. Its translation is CSVALKETQYF. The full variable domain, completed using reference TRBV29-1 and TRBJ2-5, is SAVISQKPSRDICQRGTSLTIQCQVDSQVTMMFWYRQQPGQSLTLIATANQGSEATYESGFVIDKFPISRPNLTFSTLTVSNMSPEDSSIYLCSVALKETQYFGPGTRLLVL.

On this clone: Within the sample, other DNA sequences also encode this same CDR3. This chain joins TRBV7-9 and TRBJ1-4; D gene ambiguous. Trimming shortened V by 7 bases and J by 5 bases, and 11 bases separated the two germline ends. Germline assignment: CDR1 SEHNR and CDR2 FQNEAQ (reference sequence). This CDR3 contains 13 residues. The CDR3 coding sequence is TGTGCCAGCAACAACCGGGAGAATGAAAAACTGTTTTTT. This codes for CASNNRENEKLFF.

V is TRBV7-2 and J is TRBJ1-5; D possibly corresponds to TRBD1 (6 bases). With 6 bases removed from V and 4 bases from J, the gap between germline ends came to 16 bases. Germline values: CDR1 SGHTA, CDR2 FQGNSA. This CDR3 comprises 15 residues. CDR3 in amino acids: CASSRGSWVNQPQHF. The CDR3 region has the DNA TGTGCCAGCAGTAGGGGGAGTTGGGTAAATCAGCCCCAGCATTTT.

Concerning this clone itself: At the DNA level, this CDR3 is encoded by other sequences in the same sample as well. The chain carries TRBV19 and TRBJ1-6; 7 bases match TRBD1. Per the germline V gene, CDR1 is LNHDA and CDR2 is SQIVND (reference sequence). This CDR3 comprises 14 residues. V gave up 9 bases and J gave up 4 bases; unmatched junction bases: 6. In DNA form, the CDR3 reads TGTGCCAGCAGTTCGGGACAGTATAATTCACCCCTCCACTTT. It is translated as CASSSGQYNSPLHF.

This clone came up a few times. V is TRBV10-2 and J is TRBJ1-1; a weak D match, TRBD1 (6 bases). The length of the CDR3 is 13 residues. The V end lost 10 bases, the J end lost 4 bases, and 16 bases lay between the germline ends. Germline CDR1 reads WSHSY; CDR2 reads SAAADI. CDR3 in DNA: TGCGCCACTCGAGGGGGAGTGGTCACTGAAGCTTTCTTT. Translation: CATRGGVVTEAFF.

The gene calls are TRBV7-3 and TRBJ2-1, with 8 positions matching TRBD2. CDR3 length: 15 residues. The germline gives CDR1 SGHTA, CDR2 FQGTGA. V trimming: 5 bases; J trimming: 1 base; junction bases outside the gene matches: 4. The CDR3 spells CASSAIAGSYNEQFF. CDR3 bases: TGTGCCAGCAGCGCCATAGCGGGATCCTACAATGAGCAGTTCTTC.

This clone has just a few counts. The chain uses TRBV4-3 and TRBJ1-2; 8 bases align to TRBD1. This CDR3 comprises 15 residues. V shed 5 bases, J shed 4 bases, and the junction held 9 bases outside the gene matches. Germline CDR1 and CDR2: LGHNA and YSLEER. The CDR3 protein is CASSGVTGGPYGYTF. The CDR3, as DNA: TGCGCCAGCAGCGGTGTAACAGGGGGTCCCTATGGCTACACCTTC.

The CDR3 sequence: CASSVEDRGSYNEQFF. Here the CDR3 DNA reads TGTGCCAGCAGCGTAGAGGACAGGGGCTCCTACAATGAGCAGTTCTTC. The chain couples TRBV9 to TRBJ2-1; TRBD1 aligns across 9 bases. V shed 0 bases and J 0 bases; nucleotides not matched to a gene: 1. CDR1 and CDR2 from the germline V gene are SGDLS and YYNGEE. CDR3 length: 16 amino acids.

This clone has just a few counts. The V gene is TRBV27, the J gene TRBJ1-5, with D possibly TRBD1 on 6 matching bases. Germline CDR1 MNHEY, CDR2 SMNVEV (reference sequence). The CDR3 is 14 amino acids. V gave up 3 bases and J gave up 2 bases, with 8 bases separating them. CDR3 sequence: CASSFSGGNQPQHF. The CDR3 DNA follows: TGTGCCAGCAGTTTTTCAGGGGGCAATCAGCCCCAGCATTTT.

The CDR3 bases are TGTGCCAGCAGCTTAGGGGGGGGCTATAATTCACCCCTCCACTTT. Translating it yields CASSLGGGYNSPLHF. V and J are TRBV11-2 and TRBJ1-6; possibly TRBD1 for D (5 bases). Germline V gene data show CDR1 as SGHAT and CDR2 as FQNNGV. Trimming took off 1 base at V and 3 bases at J, with 7 bases between the two ends. The CDR3 totals 15 residues.

The CDR3 DNA follows: TGCAGCGTTGCGACAGACCCCACAGATACGCAGTATTTT. Protein sequence: CSVATDPTDTQYF. V gene TRBV29-1 combines with J gene TRBJ2-3, with D possibly TRBD1 on 5 matching bases. From germline, CDR1 is SQVTM and CDR2 ANQGSEA. The CDR3 has 13 residues. Trimming left V 4 bases short and J 2 bases short, with 10 bases between.

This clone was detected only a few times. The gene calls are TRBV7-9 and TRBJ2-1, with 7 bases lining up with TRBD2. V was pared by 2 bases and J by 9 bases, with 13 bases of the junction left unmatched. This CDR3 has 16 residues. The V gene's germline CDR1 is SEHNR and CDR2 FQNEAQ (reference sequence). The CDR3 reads CASSLRGGPDGGEQFF. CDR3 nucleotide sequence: TGTGCCAGCAGCTTACGCGGGGGACCCGACGGGGGTGAGCAGTTCTTC.

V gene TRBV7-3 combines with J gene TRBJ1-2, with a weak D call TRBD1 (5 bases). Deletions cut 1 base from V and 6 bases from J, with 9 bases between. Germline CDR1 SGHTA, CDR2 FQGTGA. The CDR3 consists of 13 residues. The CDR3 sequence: CASSLIGEDGYTF. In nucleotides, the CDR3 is TGTGCCAGCAGCTTAATAGGGGAGGATGGCTACACCTTC.

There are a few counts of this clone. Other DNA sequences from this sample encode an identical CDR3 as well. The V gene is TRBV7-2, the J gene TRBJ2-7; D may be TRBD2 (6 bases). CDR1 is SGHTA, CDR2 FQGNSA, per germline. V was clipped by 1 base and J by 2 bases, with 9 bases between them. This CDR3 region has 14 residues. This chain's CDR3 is CASSLGGVTYEQYF. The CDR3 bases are TGTGCCAGCAGCTTAGGCGGGGTTACCTACGAGCAGTACTTC.

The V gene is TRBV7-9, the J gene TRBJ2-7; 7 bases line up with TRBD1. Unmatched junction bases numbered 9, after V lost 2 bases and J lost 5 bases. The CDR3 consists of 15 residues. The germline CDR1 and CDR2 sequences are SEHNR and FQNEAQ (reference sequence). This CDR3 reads CASSLLGQQLDEQYF. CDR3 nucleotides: TGTGCCAGCAGCTTACTGGGACAGCAATTGGACGAGCAGTACTTC.

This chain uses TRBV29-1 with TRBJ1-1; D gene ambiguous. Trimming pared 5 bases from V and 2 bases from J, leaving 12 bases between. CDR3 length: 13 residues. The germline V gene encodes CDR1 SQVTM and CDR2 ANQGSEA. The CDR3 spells CSVRRDSNTEAFF. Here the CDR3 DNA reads TGCAGCGTTCGTAGAGATAGTAACACTGAAGCTTTCTTT.

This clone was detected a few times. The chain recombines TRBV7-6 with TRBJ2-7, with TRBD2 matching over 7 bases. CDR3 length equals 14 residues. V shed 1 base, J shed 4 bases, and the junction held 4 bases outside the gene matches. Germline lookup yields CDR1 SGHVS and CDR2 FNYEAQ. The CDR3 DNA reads TGTGCCAGCAGCTTAGGGGAGGGATGGTACGAGCAGTACTTC. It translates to CASSLGEGWYEQYF.

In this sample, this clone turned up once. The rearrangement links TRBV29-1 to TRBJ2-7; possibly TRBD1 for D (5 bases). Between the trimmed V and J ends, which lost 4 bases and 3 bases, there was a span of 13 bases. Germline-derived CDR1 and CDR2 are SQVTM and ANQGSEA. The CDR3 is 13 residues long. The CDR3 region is CSVVKGINYEQYF. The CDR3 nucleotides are TGCAGCGTTGTAAAGGGGATAAACTACGAGCAGTACTTC.

The CDR3 DNA reads as TGCGCCAGCAGTCGCCAGGCGAACACTGAAGCTTTCTTT. Translated: CASSRQANTEAFF. The J gene is TRBJ1-1, the V gene TRBV10-1; D is undetermined. The CDR3 sequence is 13 residues long. Trimming pared 5 bases from V and 1 base from J, leaving 8 bases between. Germline values: CDR1 WNHNN, CDR2 SYGVQD (reference sequence).

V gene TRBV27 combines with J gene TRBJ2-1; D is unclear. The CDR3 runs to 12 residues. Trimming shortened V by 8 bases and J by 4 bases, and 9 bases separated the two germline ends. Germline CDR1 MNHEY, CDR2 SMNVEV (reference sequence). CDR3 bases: TGTGCCAGCTACCAGAAATACAATGAGCAGTTCTTC. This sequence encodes CASYQKYNEQFF.

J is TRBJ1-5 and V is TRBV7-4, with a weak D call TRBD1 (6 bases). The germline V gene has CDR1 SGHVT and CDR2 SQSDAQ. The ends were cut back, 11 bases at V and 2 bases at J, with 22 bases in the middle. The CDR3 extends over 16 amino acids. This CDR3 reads CAAGGGTGLGNQPQHF. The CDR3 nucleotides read TGTGCCGCTGGGGGGGGTACAGGGTTGGGCAATCAGCCCCAGCATTTT.

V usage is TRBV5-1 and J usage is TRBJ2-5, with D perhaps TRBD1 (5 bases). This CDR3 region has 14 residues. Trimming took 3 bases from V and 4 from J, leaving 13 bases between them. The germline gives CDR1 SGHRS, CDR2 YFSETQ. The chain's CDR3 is CASSSPRQTETQYF. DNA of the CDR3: TGCGCCAGCAGCTCCCCCCGACAGACAGAGACCCAGTACTTC.